This is a list of T cell receptor beta chains from one sample in a study of control samples from healthy donors and cancer patients. The repertoire was sequenced with immunoSEQ multiplex PCR; TCRdb's copy has only in-frame clones and lacks some. Counted here are fewer than 100,000 clones, approximately 90% occurring once; the ten biggest clones make up around 5.4%. The sample consisted of blood. The receptors derive from a woman aged 45-60 years in good health. Both conserved end residues are part of each CDR3. D genes are given only for firm matches. Clone size is shown for a subset of rows, as once, few, many or a class of expanded clone.

>TRBV11-2|once|TRBJ2-6|-
CASSSTTGTGANVLTF
TGTGCCAGCAGCTCAACAACAGGGACTGGGGCCAACGTCCTGACTTTC
>TRBV5-4|-|TRBJ1-2|TRBD1
CASSLELQGDYGYTF
TGTGCCAGCAGCTTGGAGTTGCAGGGGGACTATGGCTACACCTTC
>TRBV2|-|TRBJ1-5|-
CASSEWGENQPQHF
TGTGCCAGCAGTGAATGGGGCGAAAATCAGCCCCAGCATTTT
>TRBV30|-|TRBJ1-6|TRBD1
CAWKHRDRASPLHF
TGTGCCTGGAAACACCGGGACAGGGCTTCACCCCTCCACTTT
>TRBV19|-|TRBJ2-3|-
CASSPPVGTGTDTQYF
TGTGCCAGTAGTCCCCCTGTTGGGACTGGCACAGATACGCAGTATTTT
>TRBV19|-|TRBJ1-2|TRBD1
CASRALQGANYGYTF
TGTGCCAGTAGGGCTCTGCAGGGGGCGAACTATGGCTACACCTTC
>TRBV7-8|-|TRBJ2-3|TRBD2
CASSLERGAQDTQYF
TGTGCCAGCAGCTTGGAGCGGGGGGCCCAAGATACGCAGTATTTT
>TRBV11-2|-|TRBJ2-1|-
CASSQDVWRGGNEQFF
TGTGCCAGCAGTCAAGATGTGTGGAGGGGTGGTAATGAGCAGTTCTTC
>TRBV10-2|-|TRBJ1-1|TRBD1
CASRTGSAEAFF
TGCGCCAGCAGGACAGGGTCCGCTGAAGCTTTCTTT
>TRBV6-5|-|TRBJ2-7|-
CATSRVASYEQYF
TGTGCCACCTCTAGGGTTGCTTCCTACGAGCAGTACTTC
>TRBV5-1|-|TRBJ1-1|-
CASRQTVGGEAFF
TGCGCCAGCAGGCAAACCGTAGGAGGGGAAGCTTTCTTT
>TRBV13|-|TRBJ2-3|TRBD2
CASSSSGGIDTQYF
TGTGCCAGCAGCTCTAGCGGGGGGATAGATACGCAGTATTTT
>TRBV10-3|few|TRBJ1-1|-
CAISDGGTEAFF
TGTGCCATCAGTGATGGTGGGACTGAAGCTTTCTTT
>TRBV6-1|-|TRBJ2-1|TRBD1
CASSERTGGAGQVNEQFF
TGTGCCAGCAGTGAAAGGACAGGGGGGGCCGGTCAGGTCAATGAGCAGTTCTTC
>TRBV5-1|-|TRBJ1-1|-
CASSLPSEGIMEAFF
TGCGCCAGCAGCTTGCCCTCCGAGGGTATCATGGAAGCTTTCTTT
>TRBV5-1|-|TRBJ1-2|-
CASSLGPNYGYTF
TGCGCCAGCAGCTTGGGCCCTAACTATGGCTACACCTTC
>TRBV2|-|TRBJ2-5|-
CASSLQGIETQYF
TGTGCCAGCAGTCTACAGGGAATAGAGACCCAGTACTTC
>TRBV3-1/TRBV3-2|-|TRBJ2-7|-
CASSQGYEQYF
TGTGCCAGCAGCCAGGGGTACGAGCAGTACTTC
>TRBV6-5|-|TRBJ1-2|-
CASSSDGGFGYGYTF
TGTGCCAGCAGTTCCGACGGGGGGTTTGGATATGGCTACACCTTC
>TRBV14|-|TRBJ2-3|-
CASSQESGTQYF
TGTGCCAGCAGCCAAGAGAGCGGTACGCAGTATTTT
>TRBV5-4|-|TRBJ1-3|-
CASSRDKSSGNTIYF
TGTGCCAGCAGCCGGGACAAATCCTCTGGAAACACCATATATTTT
>TRBV23-1|-|TRBJ2-4|-
CASSHPSGLGGKNIQYF
TGCGCCAGCAGTCACCCCTCGGGACTGGGGGGAAAAAACATTCAGTACTTC
>TRBV9|-|TRBJ1-6|-
CASSGETWDSPLHF
TGTGCCAGCAGCGGGGAGACATGGGATTCACCCCTCCACTTT
>TRBV21-1|-|TRBJ2-4|-
CASSRDRLAKNIQYF
TGTGCCAGCAGCCGGGACAGACTAGCCAAAAACATTCAGTACTTC
>TRBV24-1|once|TRBJ2-7|-
CATNRERSHEQYF
TGTGCCACTAACAGGGAGAGGTCCCACGAGCAGTACTTC
>TRBV5-1|-|TRBJ1-1|-
CASSLAQTTLNTEAFF
TGCGCCAGCAGCTTGGCCCAGACAACCCTGAACACTGAAGCTTTCTTT
>TRBV5-6|-|TRBJ2-5|-
CASSLAFGSQETQYF
TGTGCCAGCAGCTTGGCCTTCGGTTCCCAAGAGACCCAGTACTTC
>TRBV4-1|-|TRBJ1-4|-
CASSQDRVREKLFF
TGCGCCAGCAGCCAAGACAGGGTTCGCGAAAAACTGTTTTTT
>TRBV18|-|TRBJ1-2|-
CASSPPGGRTANYGYTF
TGTGCCAGCTCACCCCCCGGGGGAAGAACCGCTAACTATGGCTACACCTTC
>TRBV12-3/TRBV12-4|-|TRBJ1-5|-
CASSLALMEPQHF
TGTGCCAGCAGTTTAGCCCTTATGGAGCCCCAGCATTTT
>TRBV7-9|-|TRBJ2-7|-
CASSQSGPSYEQYF
TGTGCCAGCTCCCAGTCGGGACCTTCCTACGAGCAGTACTTC
>TRBV18|-|TRBJ1-1|-
CASSPRMNTEAFF
TGTGCCAGCTCACCACGGATGAACACTGAAGCTTTCTTT
>TRBV27|-|TRBJ2-3|TRBD2
CASSLLAGATDTQYF
TGTGCCAGCAGTTTACTAGCGGGGGCCACAGATACGCAGTATTTT
>TRBV3-1/TRBV3-2|-|TRBJ1-2|-
CASSRLSGTSDFYGYTF
TGTGCCAGCAGCCGACTCTCCGGGACATCGGACTTCTATGGCTACACCTTC
>TRBV18|-|TRBJ1-1|-
CASSPTRGPNTEAFF
TGTGCCAGCTCACCAACCCGGGGGCCGAACACTGAAGCTTTCTTT
>TRBV5-1|-|TRBJ1-2|TRBD1
CASSAQGAGDYGYTF
TGCGCCAGCAGCGCCCAGGGGGCCGGAGACTATGGCTACACCTTC
>TRBV14|-|TRBJ1-4|-
CASSATGNEKLFF
TGTGCCAGCAGCGCTACAGGGAATGAAAAACTGTTTTTT